These T cell receptor beta chains were read from a single sample in a study of shared clonotypes between healthy human individuals. Measured with immunoSEQ multiplex PCR; TCRdb has only the in-frame clones, and not every one. The top ten hold around 12% of the sample, which has fewer than 650,000 clones, around three quarters seen once. Sample: PBMCs. The receptors come from a woman aged 40 to 55 in good health. Some clones in this sample may be carry-over from other donors' samples. The CDR3 runs from the conserved cysteine through the conserved F or W. The D gene is left open where the match is weak. Part of the rows lack a size; the others show once, few, many or a class for expanded clones.

v_gene: TRBV11-2
d_gene: .
abundance: .
j_gene: TRBJ2-7
CDR3aa: CASSLLGVSFYEQYF
CDR3nt: TGTGCCAGCAGCCTACTCGGGGTCAGTTTCTACGAGCAGTACTTC

v_gene: TRBV28
d_gene: .
abundance: few
j_gene: TRBJ2-2
CDR3aa: CASVRETTGELFF
CDR3nt: TGTGCCAGCGTCCGGGAGACCACCGGGGAGCTGTTTTTT

v_gene: TRBV4-2
d_gene: .
abundance: .
j_gene: TRBJ1-1
CDR3aa: CASSQGLRHTEAFF
CDR3nt: TGTGCCAGCAGCCAGGGACTACGGCACACTGAAGCTTTCTTT

v_gene: TRBV5-1
d_gene: TRBD2
abundance: .
j_gene: TRBJ2-7
CDR3aa: CASSVGTTYEQYF
CDR3nt: TGCGCCAGCAGCGTCGGGACTACCTACGAGCAGTACTTC

v_gene: TRBV5-1
d_gene: .
abundance: once
j_gene: TRBJ2-3
CDR3aa: CASSLVGNTDTQYF
CDR3nt: TGCGCCAGCAGCTTAGTGGGTAACACAGATACGCAGTATTTT

v_gene: TRBV4-1
d_gene: .
abundance: .
j_gene: TRBJ1-1
CDR3aa: CASSEQQGRPEAFF
CDR3nt: TGCGCCAGCAGCGAGCAGCAGGGGCGGCCTGAAGCTTTCTTT

v_gene: TRBV18
d_gene: TRBD1
abundance: .
j_gene: TRBJ1-2
CDR3aa: CASSLQGVIDGYTF
CDR3nt: TGTGCCAGCTCACTACAGGGGGTAATTGATGGCTACACCTTC

v_gene: TRBV6-1
d_gene: .
abundance: .
j_gene: TRBJ1-5
CDR3aa: CASSESPIGNQPQHF
CDR3nt: TGTGCCAGCAGTGAATCCCCGATCGGCAATCAGCCCCAGCATTTT

v_gene: TRBV9
d_gene: .
abundance: many
j_gene: TRBJ1-2
CDR3aa: CASSEANYGYTF
CDR3nt: TGTGCCAGCAGCGAAGCGAACTATGGCTACACCTTC

v_gene: TRBV7-3
d_gene: .
abundance: .
j_gene: TRBJ2-2
CDR3aa: CASSLQRVDPTGELFF
CDR3nt: TGTGCCAGCAGCCTGCAGCGGGTGGATCCCACCGGGGAGCTGTTTTTT

v_gene: TRBV27
d_gene: TRBD1
abundance: .
j_gene: TRBJ2-5
CDR3aa: CASSLGQQETQYF
CDR3nt: TGTGCCAGCAGTCTGGGACAGCAAGAGACCCAGTACTTC

v_gene: TRBV9
d_gene: .
abundance: many
j_gene: TRBJ1-5
CDR3aa: CASNKFGQPNQPQHF
CDR3nt: TGTGCCAGCAATAAATTCGGGCAGCCTAATCAGCCCCAGCATTTT

v_gene: TRBV10-1
d_gene: .
abundance: .
j_gene: TRBJ2-1
CDR3aa: CASSGPRGEQFF
CDR3nt: TGCGCCAGCAGTGGCCCTAGAGGTGAGCAGTTCTTC

v_gene: TRBV30
d_gene: TRBD1
abundance: .
j_gene: TRBJ2-7
CDR3aa: CAWTLGDSADEQYF
CDR3nt: TGTGCCTGGACCTTAGGGGACAGCGCCGACGAGCAGTACTTC

v_gene: TRBV28
d_gene: TRBD2
abundance: .
j_gene: TRBJ2-3
CDR3aa: CASSSQTSGTDTQYF
CDR3nt: TGTGCCAGCAGTTCACAGACTAGCGGCACAGATACGCAGTATTTT

v_gene: TRBV29-1
d_gene: .
abundance: .
j_gene: TRBJ1-1
CDR3aa: CSVTGNTEAFF
CDR3nt: TGCAGCGTTACGGGGAACACTGAAGCTTTCTTT

v_gene: TRBV30
d_gene: TRBD2
abundance: .
j_gene: TRBJ2-7
CDR3aa: CAWSVGLAGAREQYF
CDR3nt: TGTGCCTGGAGTGTAGGTCTAGCGGGTGCTCGGGAGCAGTACTTC

v_gene: TRBV4-2
d_gene: .
abundance: .
j_gene: TRBJ2-5
CDR3aa: CASSQMGGTLGETQYF
CDR3nt: TGTGCCAGCAGCCAAATGGGCGGGACTCTGGGGGAGACCCAGTACTTC

v_gene: TRBV19
d_gene: TRBD1
abundance: .
j_gene: TRBJ1-1
CDR3aa: CASSLQGRNTEAFF
CDR3nt: TGTGCCAGTAGTTTACAGGGGCGGAACACTGAAGCTTTCTTT

v_gene: TRBV30
d_gene: .
abundance: .
j_gene: TRBJ1-1
CDR3aa: CAWSRQLNTEAFF
CDR3nt: TGTGCCTGGAGTCGACAGTTGAACACTGAAGCTTTCTTT